This T cell receptor (beta chain) is drawn from a study of shared clonotypes between healthy human individuals. Study-level results: A small donor pool kept down the genetic and exposure-history diversity that was represented.

As concerns this clone: As yet, its antigen is unknown.

Assay runs were performed at deep level. Sorted-subset replicate PCR reactions were performed with 150 to 200 ng DNA, corresponding to roughly 29,000 T cell genomes. Data came from immunoSEQ multiplex PCR; TCRdb stores just in-frame clones and leaves some out. Of approximately 2.5 million clones detected, approximately 93% appear once; the ten largest clones hold approximately 0.37%. The material sequenced was naive CD4+ T cells from PBMCs. Stated subset: CD45RA+ positively selected. The TCR sequence derives from a man younger than 30 in good health. Some clones in this sample may be carry-over from other donors' samples.

The CDR3 is CASSKDIGYGYTF. The CDR3 bases are TGTGCCAGTAGTAAAGATATTGGCTATGGCTACACCTTC. The rearrangement links TRBV19 to TRBJ1-2, with D hard to call. The CDR3 spans 13 residues. Germline-derived CDR1 and CDR2 are LNHDA and SQIVND (reference sequence). Trimming took off 4 bases at V and 4 bases at J, with 10 bases between the two ends.